The TCR beta chain described here comes from a study of blood T cell repertoires in COVID-19. The CDR3 is made up of 14 amino acids. From germline, CDR1 is SGDLS and CDR2 YYNGEE. V shed 7 bases, J shed 7 bases, and the junction held 11 bases outside the gene matches. Clones were read by immunoSEQ multiplex PCR, and TCRdb kept only the in-frame ones, dropping some. This table holds approximately 200,000 clones, approximately 84% found once. This sequence originates from a man in his forties or fifties with acute or convalescent COVID-19. The sequenced material came from peripheral blood. The chain couples TRBV9 to TRBJ2-3; TRBD2 aligns across 8 bases. CDR3 sequence: CASSDFSGANTQYF. CDR3 DNA sequence: TGTGCCAGCTCGGACTTTAGCGGGGCTAATACGCAGTATTTT.